Following are 7 T cell receptor beta chains from one sample sequenced in a study of identical twins. TCRdb reprocessed the 5' RACE reads with MiXCR, giving one entry per CDR3 protein. Of roughly 1.6 million distinct CDR3 sequences detected, less than 40% appear once; the ten largest clones hold approximately 0.25%. Sequenced sample: cord blood. The receptors were sampled from a newborn girl in good health.

The chain carries TRBV20-1 and TRBJ2-7; TRBD2 agrees at 7 bases. Germline V gene lookup returns CDR1 DFQATT and CDR2 SNEGSKA (reference sequence). The ends lost 0 bases at V and 4 bases at J; junction bases unmatched: 15. CDR3 length: 17 amino acids. CDR3 amino acids: CSARDRTSPTVLYEQYF. CDR3 nucleotide sequence: TGCAGTGCTAGAGATCGGACTAGTCCGACGGTTTTGTACGAGCAGTACTTC.

As concerns this clonotype: A much larger clone lies one base from this, so it may be a read error. This chain joins TRBV6-2 or TRBV6-3 and TRBJ2-1, with 8 bases lining up with TRBD1. This CDR3 is built from 15 residues. Per the germline V gene, CDR1 is MNHEY and CDR2 is SVGEGT. Trimming removed 1 base from V and 9 bases from J; junction bases left unmatched: 8. Written as DNA, the CDR3 is TGTGCCAGCAGTTACTTGCCTAGCGACAGGGGTGAGCAGTTCTTC. This translates into CASSYLPSDRGEQFF.

This clonotype was counted a few times. The chain recombines TRBV14 with TRBJ2-1; D is unresolved. V was shortened by 4 bases and J by 3 bases, with 10 bases between the two germline ends. The CDR3 has 14 residues. Germline loops: CDR1 SGHDN, CDR2 FVKESK. CDR3 region: CASSPETGYNEQFF. The CDR3 nucleotides are TGTGCCAGCAGCCCTGAGACGGGCTACAATGAGCAGTTCTTC.

The chain recombines TRBV28 with TRBJ1-6; D not resolved. Germline values: CDR1 MDHEN, CDR2 SYDVKM. Trimming took 6 bases from V and 5 from J, leaving 11 bases between them. The CDR3 is made up of 14 amino acids. In nucleotides, the CDR3 is TGTGCCAGCAGCCTCAGCCATAATAATTCACCCCTCCACTTT. It specifies CASSLSHNNSPLHF.

Only a few counts were recorded for this clonotype. The V gene is TRBV2, the J gene TRBJ1-6; 8 nucleotides agree with TRBD1. The CDR3 is 15 residues long. The germline V gene has CDR1 SNHLY and CDR2 FYNNEI. Trimming cost V 6 bases and J 3 bases; bases outside gene matches: 4. The CDR3, as DNA: TGTGCCAGCAGGGAGACAGGGGTCTATAATTCACCCCTCCACTTT. Translating gives CASRETGVYNSPLHF.

This clonotype came up a few times. The rearrangement links TRBV6-2 or TRBV6-3 to TRBJ1-5; D unresolved. The CDR3 is made up of 12 amino acids. V was cut by 5 bases and J by 9 bases, with 11 bases left in between. Germline V gene sequence: CDR1 MNHEY, CDR2 SVGEGT. CDR3 DNA sequence: TGTGCCAGCAGTCAATGGGTCGCGCCCCAGCATTTT. Its protein product is CASSQWVAPQHF.

The chain recombines TRBV20-1 with TRBJ2-1; 8 bases are a match to TRBD2. This CDR3 has 16 residues. V lost 1 base to trimming and J lost 0 bases; unmatched junction nucleotides: 5. Germline lookup yields CDR1 DFQATT and CDR2 SNEGSKA (reference sequence). Here the CDR3 reads CSARAPGTSSYNEQFF. The CDR3 region has the DNA TGCAGTGCTAGAGCCCCGGGGACTAGCTCCTACAATGAGCAGTTCTTC.